The 11 T cell receptor beta chains below all came from one sample that was sequenced in a study of T cell responses to AZD1222 COVID-19 vaccine. Sequencing used immunoSEQ multiplex PCR; TCRdb keeps in-frame clones, though not all of them. The table includes some 56,000 clones, 80% to 90% detected once. The sequencing here drew on peripheral blood, taken on day 0 of AZD1222 vaccination. The receptors shown here come from an adult in good health.

The V and J genes are TRBV28 and TRBJ1-5, with D possibly TRBD1 on 5 matching bases. Germline-derived CDR1 and CDR2 are MDHEN and SYDVKM. This CDR3 comprises 12 residues. Trimming shortened V by 7 bases and J by 7 bases, and 11 bases separated the two germline ends. For the CDR3, the DNA is TGTGCCAGCATCTCCGGGACCCAGCCCCAGCATTTT. It is translated as CASISGTQPQHF.

This chain uses TRBV3-1 (or the pseudogene TRBV3-2) with TRBJ1-1; D is undetermined. V lost 3 bases and J 9 bases, leaving 11 bases between the germline ends. Germline CDR1 LGHDT, CDR2 YNNKEL (reference sequence). The CDR3 totals 12 residues. CDR3 nucleotides: TGTGCCAGCAGCCAGGGCTACTCGCAAGCTTTCTTT. This sequence encodes CASSQGYSQAFF.

The genes are TRBV24-1 and TRBJ1-4; the match to TRBD1 covers 9 bases. J was trimmed by 6 bases and V by 4 bases; bases with no gene match: 5. The CDR3 length is 15 residues. The germline V gene encodes CDR1 KGHDR and CDR2 SFDVKD. The CDR3 is CATSDPTGGDEKLFF. CDR3 DNA: TGTGCCACCAGTGACCCGACAGGGGGAGATGAAAAACTGTTTTTT.

This chain joins TRBV5-6 and TRBJ2-3, with D maybe TRBD2 (7 bases). Germline lookup yields CDR1 SGHDT and CDR2 YYEEEE. CDR3 length: 16 amino acids. The V end lost 1 base, the J end lost 2 bases, and 14 bases lay between the germline ends. CDR3 coding DNA: TGTGCCAGCAGCTTGATCGGCGGGGGCCTCACAGATACGCAGTATTTT. It is translated as CASSLIGGGLTDTQYF.

The chain employs TRBV6-5 and TRBJ1-1; 8 nucleotides line up with TRBD1. Germline V gene sequence: CDR1 MNHEY, CDR2 SVGAGI. The V and J ends lost 8 bases and 4 bases, in that order; junction bases with no gene match: 6. CDR3 length equals 13 residues. CDR3 in amino acids: CASGSTGATEAFF. The CDR3 DNA reads TGTGCCAGCGGGTCGACAGGGGCCACTGAAGCTTTCTTT.

This clone was found once. The chain carries TRBV3-1 (or the pseudogene TRBV3-2) and TRBJ1-5; D not certain. The CDR3 has 9 residues. Trimming took off 1 base at V and 15 bases at J, with 4 bases between the two ends. Per germline, CDR1 LGHDT and CDR2 YNNKEL (reference sequence). This CDR3 is CASSQAGHF. DNA of the CDR3: TGTGCCAGCAGCCAAGCCGGGCATTTT.

The chain has TRBV4-1 and TRBJ2-7; 10 bases are a match to TRBD2. V shed 1 base, J shed 1 base, and the junction held 7 bases outside the gene matches. This CDR3 region has 17 residues. Germline V gene sequence: CDR1 MGHRA, CDR2 YSYEKL. The CDR3 loop reads CASSQGFGTSVSYEQYF. CDR3 nucleotides: TGCGCCAGCAGCCAAGGTTTCGGGACTAGCGTATCCTACGAGCAGTACTTC.

The V call is TRBV15, the J call TRBJ2-2; 9 bases are shared with TRBD1. The CDR3 runs to 17 residues. CDR1 LNHNV and CDR2 YYDKDF come from the germline V gene (reference sequence). V trimming: 0 bases; J trimming: 6 bases; junction bases outside the gene matches: 8. The CDR3 DNA reads as TGTGCCACCAGCAGAGATAACGTCGGACAGGGGTCCGGGGAGCTGTTTTTT. This gives the protein CATSRDNVGQGSGELFF. Together with reference TRBV15 and TRBJ2-2, the CDR3 gives the full variable domain: DAMVIQNPRYQVTQFGKPVTLSCSQTLNHNVMYWYQQKSSQAPKLLFHYYDKDFNNEADTPDNFQSRRPNTSFCFLDIRSPGLGDTAMYLCATSRDNVGQGSGELFFGEGSRLTVL.

This rearrangement joins TRBV5-1 to TRBJ1-1; 7 bases match TRBD1. Germline CDR1 SGHRS, CDR2 YFSETQ. The junction had 6 bases not matched to a gene; V was cut back by 4 bases and J by 0 bases. This CDR3 has 15 amino acids. The CDR3 sequence is CASSAQTGMNTEAFF. The CDR3 DNA reads TGCGCCAGCAGCGCTCAGACAGGGATGAACACTGAAGCTTTCTTT.

The gene calls are TRBV20-1 and TRBJ2-2; D is tentatively TRBD1 or TRBD2 (6 bases each). Germline V gene lookup returns CDR1 DFQATT and CDR2 SNEGSKA (reference sequence). V dropped 3 bases and J dropped 1 base, with 18 bases sitting between them. The CDR3 is 17 amino acids. CDR3 region: CSASRPYGGGNTGELFF. The CDR3 nucleotides read TGCAGTGCTAGTCGCCCTTATGGAGGGGGGAACACCGGGGAGCTGTTTTTT.

The rearrangement links TRBV20-1 to TRBJ1-2; D is unresolved. CDR3 length: 12 residues. V was cut by 3 bases and J by 4 bases, with 9 bases left in between. Germline V lookup: CDR1 DFQATT, CDR2 SNEGSKA (reference sequence). CDR3 nucleotide sequence: TGCAGTGCTAGTGACGGTCTCTATGGCTACACCTTC. Encoded protein: CSASDGLYGYTF.